Shown below are 30 T cell receptor beta chains from a single sample sequenced in a study of blood T cell repertoires in COVID-19. Clones were sequenced by immunoSEQ multiplex PCR, and TCRdb holds only the in-frame ones, with some missing. The repertoire consists of about 290,000 clones, with more than 80% occurring once and the leading ten covering 2.5% to 3.5%. Material for sequencing was peripheral blood. The receptors stem from a woman in her twenties or thirties with active or convalescent COVID-19.

The rearrangement joins TRBV6-2 or TRBV6-3 to TRBJ2-1, with TRBD2 matching over 14 bases. Germline V gene data show CDR1 as MNHEY and CDR2 as SVGEGT. V lost 5 bases and J lost 7; bases outside the gene matches: 1. This CDR3 has 14 residues. The CDR3 coding sequence is TGTGCCAGCAGTCGACTAGCGGGGGGGAATGAGCAGTTCTTC. Translated: CASSRLAGGNEQFF.

In the case of this clone: The sample contains more than one DNA sequence encoding this CDR3. The chain recombines TRBV7-2 with TRBJ2-3, with TRBD2 identical over 9 bases. CDR1 is SGHTA and CDR2 is FQGNSA in the germline V gene. The CDR3 is 19 amino acids. With 5 bases clipped from V and 1 base from J, the junction kept 16 bases outside the gene matches. CDR3 in amino acids: CASSLRGGGGDRGTDTQYF. The DNA of the CDR3 is TGTGCCAGCAGCCTACGGGGGGGCGGGGGGGATCGGGGCACAGATACGCAGTATTTT. The full variable domain, in which reference TRBV7-2 and TRBJ2-3 provide the parts outside the CDR3, is GAGVSQSPSNKVTEKGKDVELRCDPISGHTALYWYRQSLGQGLEFLIYFQGNSAPDKSGLPSDRFSAERTGGSVSTLTIQRTQQEDSAVYLCASSLRGGGGDRGTDTQYFGPGTRLTVL.

J is TRBJ2-6 and V is TRBV6-2 or TRBV6-3; a weak D match, TRBD1 (5 bases). The CDR3 length is 16 residues. The V and J ends lost 6 bases and 4 bases respectively, with 16 bases between them. Germline values: CDR1 MNHEY, CDR2 SVGEGT. CDR3 sequence: CASSPQIGVGANVLTF. Here the CDR3 DNA reads TGTGCCAGCAGCCCCCAGATAGGGGTCGGGGCCAACGTCCTGACTTTC.

CDR3 nucleotides: TGTGCCAGTAGTATGAAGGGGAATCAGCCCCAGCATTTT. Translated, it gives CASSMKGNQPQHF. The V gene is TRBV19, the J gene TRBJ1-5; tentative D call: TRBD1 (5 bases). The CDR3 runs 13 residues. V lost 3 bases and J lost 4, with 7 bases in between. Germline V gives CDR1 LNHDA, CDR2 SQIVND (reference sequence).

Only a few counts were recorded for this clone. The chain has TRBV9 and TRBJ1-3; 7 bases are shared with TRBD1. V was clipped by 4 bases and J by 7 bases; unmatched bases: 5. The germline CDR1 and CDR2 sequences are SGDLS and YYNGEE. This CDR3 spans 13 amino acids. This chain's CDR3 is CASSTNRGNTIYF. The CDR3 DNA sequence: TGTGCCAGCAGCACCAACAGGGGTAACACCATATATTTT.

V is TRBV11-2 and J is TRBJ1-6, with D possibly TRBD1 on 5 matching bases. Germline V CDR1 and CDR2: SGHAT, FQNNGV. CDR3 length: 17 residues. V gave up 6 bases and J gave up 0 bases, with 15 bases separating them. CDR3 sequence (DNA): TGTGCCAGCAGACCTACAGGCCATGGCTCCTATAATTCACCCCTCCACTTT. This sequence encodes CASRPTGHGSYNSPLHF.

The chain combines TRBV7-2 with TRBJ1-4; D not resolved. The CDR3 has 13 residues. V was pared by 5 bases and J by 5 bases, with 9 bases between. Per the germline V gene, CDR1 is SGHTA and CDR2 is FQGNSA. The CDR3 bases are TGTGCCAGCAGCCCGGACTGGAATGAAAAACTGTTTTTT. Protein sequence: CASSPDWNEKLFF.

The rearrangement links TRBV6-4 to TRBJ1-2, with a possible D match to TRBD1 (5 bases). Germline V gene lookup returns CDR1 MRHNA and CDR2 SNTAGT. Trimming took off 3 bases at V and 8 bases at J, with 10 bases between the two ends. This CDR3 has 12 residues. The CDR3 DNA sequence: TGTGCCAGCAGTGATCGGGGGTTCGGCTACACCTTC. Protein sequence: CASSDRGFGYTF.

The chain combines TRBV9 with TRBJ1-5; D perhaps matches TRBD1 (6 bases). There are 14 residues in the CDR3. The germline CDR1 and CDR2 sequences are SGDLS and YYNGEE. Between the trimmed V and J ends, which lost 5 bases and 1 base, there was a span of 10 bases. CDR3: CASSDGQSNQPQHF. CDR3 nucleotide sequence: TGTGCCAGCAGTGACGGACAGAGCAATCAGCCCCAGCATTTT.

The chain couples TRBV7-2 to TRBJ2-7; unclear D gene. The V end lost 1 base, the J end lost 0 bases, and 7 bases lay between the germline ends. The germline CDR1 and CDR2 sequences are SGHTA and FQGNSA. The length of the CDR3 is 14 residues. The DNA of the CDR3 is TGTGCCAGCAGCTTAGGGCCGGGCTCCTACGAGCAGTACTTC. Protein: CASSLGPGSYEQYF.

This sequence joins TRBV7-2 and TRBJ2-7, with TRBD1 identical over 7 bases. Trimming removed 5 bases from V and 0 bases from J; junction bases left unmatched: 7. Germline V gives CDR1 SGHTA, CDR2 FQGNSA. CDR3 length: 15 residues. CDR3 sequence reads: CASSPRTGFSYEQYF. CDR3 in DNA: TGTGCCAGCAGCCCCCGGACAGGCTTCTCCTACGAGCAGTACTTC.

This chain links TRBV29-1 with TRBJ2-7, with D perhaps matching TRBD1 (5 bases). CDR1 is SQVTM, CDR2 ANQGSEA, per germline. V was trimmed by 4 bases and J by 2 bases, leaving 18 bases between them. The CDR3 is 15 amino acids. CDR3 nucleotides: TGCAGCGTTGTCAGCTGGGCAGACAGAACCTACGAGCAGTACTTC. Amino acid sequence: CSVVSWADRTYEQYF.

This clone appeared a few times. CDR3 nucleotide sequence: TGTGCCAGCAGTTTTATATCGCGACTAACCACAGATACGCAGTATTTT. Its translation is CASSFISRLTTDTQYF. This chain joins TRBV28 and TRBJ2-3; possibly TRBD2 for D (5 bases). The CDR3 is 16 amino acids. V was cut by 3 bases and J by 2 bases, with 15 bases left in between. In germline, CDR1 is MDHEN, CDR2 SYDVKM. The whole variable domain, filled in from reference TRBV28 and TRBJ2-3, reads DVKVTQSSRYLVKRTGEKVFLECVQDMDHENMFWYRQDPGLGLRLIYFSYDVKMKEKGDIPEGYSVSREKKERFSLILESASTNQTSMYLCASSFISRLTTDTQYFGPGTRLTVL.

The chain couples TRBV4-3 to TRBJ2-5; TRBD1 agrees at 10 bases. V lost 2 bases, J lost 7 bases, and 4 bases stayed unmatched. The germline V gene encodes CDR1 LGHNA and CDR2 YSLEER. The CDR3 loop spans 14 amino acids. The CDR3 region is CASSQSGQGGTQYF. As DNA, the CDR3 is TGCGCCAGCAGCCAATCCGGACAGGGGGGGACCCAGTACTTC.

This clone came up once. The gene calls are TRBV18 and TRBJ1-2; 11 nucleotides align to TRBD1. Trimming at V came to 5 bases and at J to 4 bases, leaving 9 bases not matched to a gene. This CDR3 is 16 amino acids long. Germline lookup yields CDR1 KGHSH and CDR2 LQKENI. The CDR3 loop reads CASSADRGPELYGYTF. CDR3 coding DNA: TGTGCCAGCTCAGCGGACAGGGGGCCCGAGCTCTATGGCTACACCTTC.

The chain is built from TRBV5-4 and TRBJ2-5, with D maybe TRBD2 (7 bases). Germline-derived CDR1 and CDR2 are SGHNT and YYREEE (reference sequence). Trimming removed 1 base from V and 5 bases from J, with 15 bases in between. This CDR3 contains 15 residues. CDR3 sequence: CASSLQGGGVETQYF. CDR3 sequence (DNA): TGTGCCAGCAGCTTGCAAGGCGGGGGCGTGGAGACCCAGTACTTC.

The chain is built from TRBV14 and TRBJ2-2; 8 bases match TRBD1. Germline values: CDR1 SGHDN, CDR2 FVKESK. The CDR3 extends over 13 amino acids. J lost 6 bases, V lost 5 bases, and 2 bases had no gene match. The CDR3 coding sequence is TGTGCCAGCAGCTCACAGGGGGCCGGGGAGCTGTTTTTT. Translated: CASSSQGAGELFF.

The chain is built from TRBV27 and TRBJ1-2, with D uncertain. CDR3 length: 13 amino acids. Germline-derived CDR1 and CDR2 are MNHEY and SMNVEV (reference sequence). Trimming pared 3 bases from V and 8 bases from J, leaving 13 bases between. The CDR3 DNA reads as TGTGCCAGCAGTTTTTCATCGGGTTACGGCTACACCTTC. Protein sequence: CASSFSSGYGYTF.

The chain couples TRBV12-3 or TRBV12-4 to TRBJ1-2; D ambiguous. The CDR3 spans 13 residues. Trimming removed 2 bases at V and 7 bases at J, with 11 bases between. CDR3 coding DNA: TGTGCCAGCAGTTTACACAGTGTGGCTGGCTACACCTTC. Translating it yields CASSLHSVAGYTF.

This clone was counted between two and nine times. CDR3 sequence reads: CASSEGLLAGGPNEQFF. Here the CDR3 DNA reads TGTGCCAGCAGTGAAGGCCTTCTAGCGGGGGGCCCCAATGAGCAGTTCTTC. This chain uses TRBV2 with TRBJ2-1; TRBD2 matches 11 bases. This CDR3 has 17 residues. Germline V gene data show CDR1 as SNHLY and CDR2 as FYNNEI. J lost 6 bases, V lost 1 base, and 8 bases had no gene match.

V gene TRBV30 combines with J gene TRBJ1-2, with a weak D call TRBD1 (5 bases). Germline-derived CDR1 and CDR2 are GTSNPN and SVGIG (reference sequence). The V end was cut by 0 bases, the J end by 4 bases, with 15 bases between. The CDR3 extends over 15 amino acids. CDR3 coding DNA: TGTGCCTGGAGTGTAAATGGCGGACAACTCTATGGCTACACCTTC. Its protein is CAWSVNGGQLYGYTF.

A single count supports this clone. The V call is TRBV7-2, the J call TRBJ1-1, with TRBD1 matching 10 bases. V lost 2 bases and J lost 13; bases outside the gene matches: 10. The germline CDR1 and CDR2 sequences are SGHTA and FQGNSA. CDR3 size: 14 residues. The CDR3 reads CASSLFGTGVIGFF. CDR3 DNA sequence: TGTGCCAGCAGCTTATTCGGGACAGGGGTCATAGGTTTCTTT.

The chain couples TRBV2 to TRBJ1-2; 8 bases fit TRBD1. CDR1 and CDR2 from the germline V gene are SNHLY and FYNNEI. Unmatched junction bases numbered 3, after V lost 5 bases and J lost 4 bases. This CDR3 comprises 13 residues. In DNA, the CDR3 is TGTGCCAGCAGTCAGGACAGGGCCTATGGCTACACCTTC. Protein: CASSQDRAYGYTF.

The rearrangement links TRBV15 to TRBJ1-1; D is ambiguous. This CDR3 has 13 amino acids. Germline V gives CDR1 LNHNV, CDR2 YYDKDF (reference sequence). Trimming left V 1 base short and J 4 bases short, with 7 bases between. The CDR3: CATSRGGSTEAFF. CDR3 sequence (DNA): TGTGCCACCAGCAGAGGAGGGAGCACTGAAGCTTTCTTT.

The rearrangement joins TRBV19 to TRBJ1-4; D remains unclear. The germline gives CDR1 LNHDA, CDR2 SQIVND (reference sequence). The CDR3 is 15 amino acids. V was trimmed by 3 bases and J by 8 bases, leaving 16 bases between them. The CDR3 here is CASSIAVTGGEKLFF. As DNA, the CDR3 is TGTGCCAGTAGTATCGCTGTAACGGGTGGAGAAAAACTGTTTTTT.

CDR3 in DNA: TGTGCCAGCAGCTTAGGATGGGGACAGGGGTATGGCTACACCTTC. Encoded protein: CASSLGWGQGYGYTF. The rearrangement joins TRBV11-2 to TRBJ1-2, with 10 nucleotides matching TRBD1. The CDR3 extends over 15 amino acids. The ends lost 1 base at V and 5 bases at J; junction bases unmatched: 4. In germline, CDR1 is SGHAT, CDR2 FQNNGV.

This chain connects TRBV28 to TRBJ1-2; D gene unclear. V lost 4 bases and J lost 3, with 18 bases in between. The CDR3 has 16 residues. Germline V gene sequence: CDR1 MDHEN, CDR2 SYDVKM. The CDR3, as DNA: TGTGCCAGCAGTTACGGAGTTCCCGGGTCCCACTATGGCTACACCTTC. It encodes CASSYGVPGSHYGYTF.

The chain uses TRBV4-3 and TRBJ1-5, with TRBD1 matching 12 bases. Germline assignment: CDR1 LGHNA and CDR2 YSLEER. Germline trimming cut 4 bases from V and 7 bases from J; bases unmatched to any gene: 5. This CDR3 is 15 amino acids long. The CDR3 sequence is CASSPGTGGRQPQHF. As DNA, the CDR3 is TGCGCCAGCAGCCCTGGGACAGGGGGCCGACAGCCCCAGCATTTT.

The rearrangement joins TRBV6-2 or TRBV6-3 to TRBJ1-1; TRBD1 agrees at 9 bases. The CDR3 consists of 14 residues. Trimming at V came to 4 bases and at J to 3 bases, leaving 3 bases not matched to a gene. Germline V CDR1 and CDR2: MNHEY, SVGEGT. The CDR3 region has the DNA TGTGCCAGCAGTTTACGGGACAGGGACACTGAAGCTTTCTTT. Residues: CASSLRDRDTEAFF.

The V call is TRBV7-2, the J call TRBJ2-7; no firm D call. CDR1 and CDR2 from the germline V gene are SGHTA and FQGNSA. V shed 5 bases and J shed 6 bases, with 11 bases lying between them. The CDR3 totals 12 residues. CDR3 amino acids: CASSQLRGEQYF. The CDR3 bases are TGTGCCAGCAGCCAACTTCGTGGCGAGCAGTACTTC.